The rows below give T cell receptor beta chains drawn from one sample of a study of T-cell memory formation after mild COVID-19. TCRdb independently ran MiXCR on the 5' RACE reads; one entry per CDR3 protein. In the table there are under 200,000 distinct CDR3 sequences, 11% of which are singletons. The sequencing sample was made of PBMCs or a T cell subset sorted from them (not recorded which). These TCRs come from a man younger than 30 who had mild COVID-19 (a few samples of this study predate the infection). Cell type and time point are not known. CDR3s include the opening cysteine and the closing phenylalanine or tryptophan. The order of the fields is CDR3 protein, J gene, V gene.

CASSQEGQYEKLFF TRBJ1-4 TRBV3-1
CATSVGLVGDGYTF TRBJ1-2 TRBV24-1
CATSDNRVDNQPQHF TRBJ1-5 TRBV24-1
CSAPNRFSSNQPQHF TRBJ1-5 TRBV20-1
CASSSHVGGDLNEQFF TRBJ2-1 TRBV7-9
CATSDGGWNQPQHF TRBJ1-5 TRBV24-1
CASRPRTGELFF TRBJ2-2 TRBV6-5
CASTRTSLSDPDTQYF TRBJ2-3 TRBV28
CASSEIGRGDTEAFF TRBJ1-1 TRBV2
CSVEGWGKETQYF TRBJ2-5 TRBV29-1
CASSPRGSGGAFDEQFF TRBJ2-1 TRBV7-8
CASRQGPSDTQYF TRBJ2-3 TRBV19
CASRPQGGGNQPQHF TRBJ1-5 TRBV12-3/TRBV12-4
CASSMRESTDTQYF TRBJ2-3 TRBV19
CASSPMVTDGSPLHF TRBJ1-6 TRBV18
CASSEGQGPNIQYF TRBJ2-4 TRBV6-1
CASSFVSTYEQYF TRBJ2-7 TRBV7-9
CASSPLGQGFVTGELFF TRBJ2-2 TRBV7-8
CSARGSSGGAETQYF TRBJ2-5 TRBV20-1
CASTTTDRGRSPLYF TRBJ2-5 TRBV9
CASMAGGGGSPEQFF TRBJ2-1 TRBV5-1
CASSLFLGDRVNTEAFF TRBJ1-1 TRBV5-1
CASSKNLETHEQFF TRBJ2-1 TRBV7-2
CAISGGQGGTEAFF TRBJ1-1 TRBV10-3
CASSRGQAATDTQYF TRBJ2-3 TRBV6-5
CASRTLAGDTGELFF TRBJ2-2 TRBV7-3
CASSPRPPPGANVLTF TRBJ2-6 TRBV4-1
CSAPVLPVTDTQYF TRBJ2-3 TRBV20-1
CASSSQAFGASFSGANVLTF TRBJ2-6 TRBV7-2
CSATTGLTGELFF TRBJ2-2 TRBV29-1